These 25 T cell receptor beta chains were all obtained from the same sample, sequenced in a study of CD8 T cells in Susac syndrome. The authors reverse transcribed roughly 0.5 to 1 ug RNA with random hexamers. A single record per CDR3 protein comes from TCRdb applying MiXCR to the immunoSEQ multiplex PCR reads. The sample records 150,000 to 200,000 distinct CDR3 sequences, roughly 95% being singletons. Source material: CD4+ T cells from PBMCs. These receptors were collected from a human donor with multiple sclerosis.

The rearrangement links TRBV10-3 to TRBJ2-1; 15 bases line up with TRBD2. V dropped 6 bases and J dropped 8; count of bases not matched to a gene: 5. Germline V gene sequence: CDR1 ENHRY, CDR2 SYGVKD. The CDR3 sequence is 15 residues long. Here the CDR3 DNA reads TGTGCCATCAGACCGGGACTAGCGGGAGGCTATGAGCAGTTCTTC. This gives the protein CAIRPGLAGGYEQFF.

The chain couples TRBV7-8 to TRBJ2-5; possibly TRBD1 for D (5 bases). CDR1 is SGHVS, CDR2 FQNEAQ, per germline. The germline V and J ends were trimmed by 3 bases and 4 bases, with 12 bases remaining between them. The CDR3 covers 14 residues. CDR3 in DNA: TGTGCCAGCAGCTTGAACACAGGTCGAGAGACCCAGTACTTC. Encoded protein: CASSLNTGRETQYF.

V and J are TRBV14 and TRBJ2-5; possibly TRBD2 for D (5 bases). The V gene's germline CDR1 is SGHDN and CDR2 FVKESK. CDR3 size: 17 residues. Trimming shortened V by 6 bases and J by 0 bases, and 20 bases separated the two germline ends. The CDR3 DNA is TGTGCCAGCAGTTTTTTTATGGGAGACACGTACCAAGAGACCCAGTACTTC. As protein: CASSFFMGDTYQETQYF.

This clonotype appeared a single time. The V gene is TRBV5-1, the J gene TRBJ2-1, with D perhaps TRBD1 or TRBD2 (5 bases each). With 0 bases removed from V and 6 bases from J, the gap between germline ends came to 16 bases. Germline V lookup: CDR1 SGHRS, CDR2 YFSETQ. CDR3 length: 16 residues. CDR3 DNA sequence: TGCGCCAGCAGCTTGGCTATCGTCGCAGGGAGCAATGAGCAGTTCTTC. This gives the protein CASSLAIVAGSNEQFF.

The rearrangement uses TRBV5-4 and TRBJ2-7; 8 nucleotides line up with TRBD2. The V gene end was trimmed by 9 bases and the J gene end by 1 base; junction bases not matched to a gene: 12. The CDR3 has 15 amino acids. CDR1 is SGHNT, CDR2 YYREEE, per germline (reference sequence). The CDR3 region is CATTPAAGGSYEQYF. CDR3 DNA sequence: TGTGCCACCACCCCCGCCGCGGGAGGTTCCTACGAGCAGTACTTC.

The rearrangement joins TRBV25-1 to TRBJ1-2; 9 bases align to TRBD1. Germline V gene data show CDR1 as MGHDK and CDR2 as SYGVNS. The CDR3 has 14 amino acids. V lost 4 bases to trimming and J lost 6 bases; unmatched junction nucleotides: 6. CDR3 DNA sequence: TGTGCCAGCAGTGGGACACAGGGGGCCAATGGCTACACCTTC. As protein: CASSGTQGANGYTF.

V gene TRBV7-9 combines with J gene TRBJ2-2; no clear D. From germline, CDR1 is SEHNR and CDR2 FQNEAQ (reference sequence). The CDR3 spans 17 residues. V was pared by 2 bases and J by 0 bases, with 13 bases between. CDR3 DNA: TGTGCCAGCAGCTTACCCCTCGGAAAGCCGAACACCGGGGAGCTGTTTTTT. It is translated as CASSLPLGKPNTGELFF.

V is TRBV20-1 and J is TRBJ1-5; D gene uncertain. Germline loops: CDR1 DFQATT, CDR2 SNEGSKA (reference sequence). Trimming took off 3 bases at V and 4 bases at J, with 7 bases between the two ends. The CDR3 contains 12 residues. CDR3 region: CSASMGNQPQHF. CDR3 sequence (DNA): TGCAGTGCTAGTATGGGGAATCAGCCCCAGCATTTT.

The rearrangement uses TRBV28 and TRBJ1-4; 10 nucleotides align to TRBD1. Trimming removed 5 bases from V and 7 bases from J; junction bases left unmatched: 4. From germline, CDR1 is MDHEN and CDR2 SYDVKM. This CDR3 is 14 amino acids long. CDR3 bases: TGTGCCAGCAGTCAGACAGGGGGCAGTGAAAAACTGTTTTTT. Its protein product is CASSQTGGSEKLFF.

The gene calls are TRBV3-1 and TRBJ2-3; a possible D gene is TRBD1 (5 bases). The CDR3 contains 14 residues. Trimming stripped 2 bases from V and 2 bases from J, with 8 bases between. From germline, CDR1 is LGHDT and CDR2 YNNKEL (reference sequence). The CDR3 nucleotides are TGTGCCAGCAGCCAAAGACAGCTCACAGATACGCAGTATTTT. It codes for CASSQRQLTDTQYF.

The chain links TRBV28 to TRBJ1-2; TRBD1 matches at 7 bases. From germline, CDR1 is MDHEN and CDR2 SYDVKM. The CDR3 runs 14 residues. Trimming cost V 4 bases and J 0 bases; bases outside gene matches: 2. As DNA, the CDR3 is TGTGCCAGCAGTTCCACAGGGGCTAACTATGGCTACACCTTC. Its protein product is CASSSTGANYGYTF.

V usage is TRBV4-1 and J usage is TRBJ1-1, with D uncertain. The CDR3 consists of 13 residues. V was trimmed by 3 bases and J by 6 bases, leaving 11 bases between them. Germline V gene lookup returns CDR1 MGHRA and CDR2 YSYEKL. The CDR3, as DNA: TGCGCCAGCAGCCATGAAGAAGGCGCTGAAGCTTTCTTT. Translating it yields CASSHEEGAEAFF.

The sample holds one count of this clonotype. V and J are TRBV28 and TRBJ2-7; unclear D gene. This CDR3 contains 13 residues. V was trimmed by 3 bases and J by 2 bases, leaving 8 bases between them. Germline V CDR1 and CDR2: MDHEN, SYDVKM. Written as DNA, the CDR3 is TGTGCCAGCAGTTTTAACAGCCCCTACGAGCAGTACTTC. Its translation: CASSFNSPYEQYF.

The chain carries TRBV20-1 and TRBJ2-2; D is undetermined. Germline V gene sequence: CDR1 DFQATT, CDR2 SNEGSKA (reference sequence). Trimming cost V 0 bases and J 6 bases, with 5 bases left between them. The CDR3 length is 12 residues. CDR3 residues: CSARDLPGELFF. The CDR3 DNA is TGCAGTGCTAGAGATCTACCCGGGGAGCTGTTTTTT.

The chain couples TRBV12-3 or TRBV12-4 to TRBJ2-1, with TRBD1 as a possible D gene (7 bases). The CDR3 runs 14 residues. Trimming left V 3 bases short and J 6 bases short, with 12 bases between. The CDR3 region has the DNA TGTGCCAGCAGTTTCAGGAGGGGGCTCAATGAGCAGTTCTTC. Translating it yields CASSFRRGLNEQFF.

V usage is TRBV20-1 and J usage is TRBJ2-7; TRBD2 agrees at 9 bases. V shed 8 bases and J 5 bases; nucleotides not matched to a gene: 10. The CDR3 runs to 13 residues. From germline, CDR1 is DFQATT and CDR2 SNEGSKA (reference sequence). CDR3 bases: TGCAGTTCTCCCGGACTAGCGAGAAACGAGCAGTACTTC. It specifies CSSPGLARNEQYF.

The chain recombines TRBV30 with TRBJ1-5; possible D gene TRBD1, 5 bases. The germline V and J ends were trimmed by 2 bases and 14 bases, with 13 bases remaining between them. Germline loops: CDR1 GTSNPN, CDR2 SVGIG (reference sequence). CDR3 size: 11 residues. CDR3 residues: CAWSLGDREHF. The CDR3 DNA reads as TGTGCCTGGAGTTTGGGGGACCGCGAGCATTTT.

The rearrangement links TRBV6-5 to TRBJ2-3; D tentatively fits TRBD1 or TRBD2 (5 bases each). Germline V CDR1 and CDR2: MNHEY, SVGAGI. Trimming cost V 0 bases and J 6 bases, with 13 bases left between them. CDR3 size: 15 residues. Here the CDR3 reads CASSYSGAEGDTQYF. CDR3 bases: TGTGCCAGCAGTTACTCAGGGGCAGAGGGGGATACGCAGTATTTT.

There are a few counts of this clonotype. The chain has TRBV7-2 and TRBJ2-6; unclear D gene. The germline V and J ends were trimmed by 4 bases and 2 bases, with 6 bases remaining between them. This CDR3 is built from 14 residues. In germline, CDR1 is SGHTA, CDR2 FQGNSA. The CDR3 coding sequence is TGTGCCAGCAGCTCGGAAGCTGGGGCCAACGTCCTGACTTTC. It translates to CASSSEAGANVLTF.

This clonotype was observed once. V usage is TRBV20-1 and J usage is TRBJ1-2; D gene ambiguous. There are 13 residues in the CDR3. V was shortened by 1 base and J by 3 bases, with 9 bases between the two germline ends. Germline CDR1 DFQATT, CDR2 SNEGSKA (reference sequence). In DNA, the CDR3 is TGCAGTGCTAGAGTAGGACCTGACTATGGCTACACCTTC. Protein: CSARVGPDYGYTF.

The chain is built from TRBV9 and TRBJ2-1; TRBD2 matches at 10 bases. The germline CDR1 and CDR2 sequences are SGDLS and YYNGEE. The junction had 3 bases not matched to a gene; V was cut back by 0 bases and J by 6 bases. The CDR3 has 15 residues. This CDR3 is CASSVASGRGNEQFF. The CDR3 bases are TGTGCCAGCAGCGTAGCGAGCGGGAGGGGCAATGAGCAGTTCTTC.

J is TRBJ1-1 and V is TRBV20-1; the D gene is possibly TRBD1 (5 bases). Germline-derived CDR1 and CDR2 are DFQATT and SNEGSKA (reference sequence). V was clipped by 6 bases and J by 2 bases, with 10 bases between them. The CDR3 runs 12 residues. The DNA for the CDR3 is TGCAGTGCGCCGACAGTAAACACTGAAGCTTTCTTT. It is translated as CSAPTVNTEAFF.

The V and J genes are TRBV12-3 or TRBV12-4 and TRBJ1-1; 7 nucleotides agree with TRBD1. The length of the CDR3 is 14 residues. V lost 3 bases and J lost 3; bases outside the gene matches: 4. The CDR3 DNA is TGTGCCAGCAGTTTTCAGGGGGGGGACACTGAAGCTTTCTTT. The encoded protein is CASSFQGGDTEAFF.

The CDR3 protein is CATRTDTYGYTF. The DNA of the CDR3 is TGTGCCACCCGGACGGATACTTATGGCTACACCTTC. This chain connects TRBV6-2 or TRBV6-3 to TRBJ1-2; D gene unclear. The CDR3 totals 12 residues. Germline CDR1 reads MNHEY; CDR2 reads SVGEGT. Trimming cost V 10 bases and J 5 bases, with 14 bases left between them.

The V gene is TRBV7-9, the J gene TRBJ2-2; D not resolved. This CDR3 contains 15 residues. Germline assignment: CDR1 SEHNR and CDR2 FQNEAQ (reference sequence). With 2 bases removed from V and 1 base from J, the gap between germline ends came to 8 bases. The CDR3 loop reads CASSLLTVNTGELFF. The CDR3 nucleotides are TGTGCCAGCAGCTTATTGACCGTGAACACCGGGGAGCTGTTTTTT.